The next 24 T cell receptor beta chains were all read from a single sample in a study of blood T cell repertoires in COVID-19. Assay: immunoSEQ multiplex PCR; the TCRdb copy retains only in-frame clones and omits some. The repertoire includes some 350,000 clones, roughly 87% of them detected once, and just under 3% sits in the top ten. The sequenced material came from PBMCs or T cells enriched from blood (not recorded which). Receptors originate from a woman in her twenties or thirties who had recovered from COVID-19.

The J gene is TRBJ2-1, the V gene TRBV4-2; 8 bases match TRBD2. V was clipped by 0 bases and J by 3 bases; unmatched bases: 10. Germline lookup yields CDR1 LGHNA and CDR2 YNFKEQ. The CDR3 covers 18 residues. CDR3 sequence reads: CASSQDMASGSLYNEQFF. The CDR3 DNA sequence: TGTGCCAGCAGCCAAGATATGGCTAGCGGGTCCCTCTACAATGAGCAGTTCTTC.

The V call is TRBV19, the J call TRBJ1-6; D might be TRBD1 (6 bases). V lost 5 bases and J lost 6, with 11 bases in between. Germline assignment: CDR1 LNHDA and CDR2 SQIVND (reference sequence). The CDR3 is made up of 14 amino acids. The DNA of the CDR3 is TGTGCCAGTAGTGGGGACACGAGTAATTCACCCCTCCACTTT. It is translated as CASSGDTSNSPLHF.

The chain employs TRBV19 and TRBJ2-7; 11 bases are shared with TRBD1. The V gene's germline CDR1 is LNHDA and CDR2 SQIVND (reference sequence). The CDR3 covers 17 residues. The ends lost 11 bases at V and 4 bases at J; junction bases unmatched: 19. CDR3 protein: CAPCLDRGPWWPYEQYF. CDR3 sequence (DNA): TGTGCCCCATGCCTGGACAGGGGGCCTTGGTGGCCTTACGAGCAGTACTTC.

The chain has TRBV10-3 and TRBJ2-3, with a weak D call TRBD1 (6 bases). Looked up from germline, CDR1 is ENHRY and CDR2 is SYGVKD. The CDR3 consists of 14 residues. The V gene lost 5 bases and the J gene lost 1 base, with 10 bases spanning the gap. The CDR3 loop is CAISQGQGTDTQYF. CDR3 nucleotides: TGTGCCATCAGTCAGGGGCAGGGCACAGATACGCAGTATTTT.

CDR3 sequence reads: CSVEGREINYGYTF. The CDR3 DNA reads as TGCAGCGTCGAGGGTCGGGAAATTAACTATGGCTACACCTTC. The gene calls are TRBV29-1 and TRBJ1-2; D gene uncertain. CDR1 and CDR2 from the germline V gene are SQVTM and ANQGSEA. This CDR3 contains 14 residues. V was trimmed by 6 bases and J by 1 base, leaving 15 bases between them.

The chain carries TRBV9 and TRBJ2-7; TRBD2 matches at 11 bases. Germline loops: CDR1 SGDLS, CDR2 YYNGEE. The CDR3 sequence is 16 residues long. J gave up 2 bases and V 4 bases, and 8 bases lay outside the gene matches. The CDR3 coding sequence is TGTGCCAGCAGCCCCCGACTAGCGGGGTCGCCCTACGAGCAGTACTTC. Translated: CASSPRLAGSPYEQYF.

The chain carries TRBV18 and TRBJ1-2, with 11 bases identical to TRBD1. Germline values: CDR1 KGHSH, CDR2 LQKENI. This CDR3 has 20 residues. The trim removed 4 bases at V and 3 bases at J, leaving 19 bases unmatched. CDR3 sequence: CASSRALQAPGQGGDYGYTF. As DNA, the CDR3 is TGTGCCAGCTCACGGGCTCTCCAGGCGCCGGGACAGGGGGGAGACTATGGCTACACCTTC.

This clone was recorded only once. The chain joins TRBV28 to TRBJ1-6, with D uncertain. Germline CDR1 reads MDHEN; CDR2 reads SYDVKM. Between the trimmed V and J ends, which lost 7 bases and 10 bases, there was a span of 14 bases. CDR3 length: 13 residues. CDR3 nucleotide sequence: TGTGCCAGCATCCCCGGAGGTAGATCACCCCTCCACTTT. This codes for CASIPGGRSPLHF.

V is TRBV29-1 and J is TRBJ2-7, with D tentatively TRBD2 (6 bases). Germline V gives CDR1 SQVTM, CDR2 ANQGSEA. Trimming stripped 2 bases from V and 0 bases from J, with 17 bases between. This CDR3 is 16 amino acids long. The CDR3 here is CSVETIWGESSYEQYF. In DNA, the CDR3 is TGCAGCGTTGAAACGATCTGGGGGGAGAGCTCCTACGAGCAGTACTTC.

CDR3 region: CAIRDRGNTGELFF. CDR3 bases: TGTGCCATCAGGGACAGGGGGAACACCGGGGAGCTGTTTTTT. This rearrangement joins TRBV10-3 to TRBJ2-2, with 9 nucleotides matching TRBD1. Trimming at V came to 6 bases and at J to 1 base, leaving 0 bases not matched to a gene. The CDR3 extends over 14 amino acids. Per the germline V gene, CDR1 is ENHRY and CDR2 is SYGVKD.

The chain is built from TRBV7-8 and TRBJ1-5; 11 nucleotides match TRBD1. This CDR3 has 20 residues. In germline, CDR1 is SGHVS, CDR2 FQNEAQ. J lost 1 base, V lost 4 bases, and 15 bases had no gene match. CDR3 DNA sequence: TGTGCCAGCAGCTGGACCCCGGGGACAGGGGGAGAGTGGAGCAATCAGCCCCAGCATTTT. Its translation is CASSWTPGTGGEWSNQPQHF.

CDR3 coding DNA: TGTGCCAGCTCACCACGGGGACAGGGGCCCTCTGGGGCCAACGTCCTGACTTTC. Translating it yields CASSPRGQGPSGANVLTF. The V and J genes are TRBV18 and TRBJ2-6; 10 nucleotides match TRBD1. The V gene's germline CDR1 is KGHSH and CDR2 LQKENI. The V and J ends lost 1 base and 0 bases, in that order; junction bases with no gene match: 3. The CDR3 is made up of 18 amino acids. The complete variable domain, with remaining parts taken from reference TRBV18 and TRBJ2-6, reads NAGVMQNPRHLVRRRGQEARLRCSPMKGHSHVYWYRQLPEEGLKFMVYLQKENIIDESGMPKERFSAEFPKEGPSILRIQQVVRGDSAAYFCASSPRGQGPSGANVLTFGAGSRLTVL.

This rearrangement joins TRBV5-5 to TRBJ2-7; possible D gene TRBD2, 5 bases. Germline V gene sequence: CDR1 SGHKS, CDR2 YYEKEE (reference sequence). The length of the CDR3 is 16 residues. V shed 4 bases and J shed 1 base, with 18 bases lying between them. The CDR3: CASSPNIGNPSYEQYF. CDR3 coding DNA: TGTGCCAGCAGCCCAAATATCGGGAACCCGTCCTACGAGCAGTACTTC. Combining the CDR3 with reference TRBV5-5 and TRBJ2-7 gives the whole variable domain DAGVTQSPTHLIKTRGQQVTLRCSPISGHKSVSWYQQVLGQGPQFIFQYYEKEERGRGNFPDRFSARQFPNYSSELNVNALLLGDSALYLCASSPNIGNPSYEQYFGPGTRLTVT.

The CDR3 sequence: CASTESTNEKLFF. The CDR3 nucleotides are TGTGCCAGCACTGAGTCGACTAATGAAAAACTGTTTTTT. The genes are TRBV18 and TRBJ1-4; D remains unclear. CDR1 and CDR2 (germline): KGHSH, LQKENI. The CDR3 loop spans 13 amino acids. Trimming took 8 bases from V and 2 from J, leaving 9 bases between them.

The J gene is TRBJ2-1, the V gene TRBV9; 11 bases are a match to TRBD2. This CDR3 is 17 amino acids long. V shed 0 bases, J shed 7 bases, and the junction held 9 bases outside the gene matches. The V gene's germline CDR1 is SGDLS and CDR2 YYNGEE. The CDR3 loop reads CASSVGTSGSQRNEQFF. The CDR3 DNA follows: TGTGCCAGCAGCGTAGGGACTAGCGGGTCTCAGCGGAATGAGCAGTTCTTC.

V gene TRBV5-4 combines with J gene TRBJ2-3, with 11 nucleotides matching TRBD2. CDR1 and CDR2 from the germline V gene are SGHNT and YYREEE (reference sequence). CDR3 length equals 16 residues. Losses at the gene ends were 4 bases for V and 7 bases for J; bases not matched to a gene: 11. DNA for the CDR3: TGTGCCAGCAGCATACGGGTAGCGGGAGGGCCTCATACGCAGTATTTT. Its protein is CASSIRVAGGPHTQYF.

The CDR3 DNA reads TGTGCCAGCAGCCCGCCGGGACAGGGATACATTGGGACCGGGGAGCTGTTTTTT. Translating it yields CASSPPGQGYIGTGELFF. The rearrangement links TRBV5-4 to TRBJ2-2; 9 nucleotides line up with TRBD1. This CDR3 comprises 18 residues. The trim removed 4 bases at V and 5 bases at J, leaving 15 bases unmatched. In germline, CDR1 is SGHNT, CDR2 YYREEE (reference sequence).

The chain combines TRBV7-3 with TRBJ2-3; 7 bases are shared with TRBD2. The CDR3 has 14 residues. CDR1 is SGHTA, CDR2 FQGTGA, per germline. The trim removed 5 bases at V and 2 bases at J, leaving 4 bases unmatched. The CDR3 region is CASSEGLVTDTQYF. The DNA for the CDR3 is TGTGCCAGCAGCGAAGGACTAGTCACAGATACGCAGTATTTT. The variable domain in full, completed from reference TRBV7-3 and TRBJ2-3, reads GAGVSQTPSNKVTEKGKYVELRCDPISGHTALYWYRQSLGQGPEFLIYFQGTGAADDSGLPNDRFFAVRPEGSVSTLKIQRTERGDSAVYLCASSEGLVTDTQYFGPGTRLTVL.

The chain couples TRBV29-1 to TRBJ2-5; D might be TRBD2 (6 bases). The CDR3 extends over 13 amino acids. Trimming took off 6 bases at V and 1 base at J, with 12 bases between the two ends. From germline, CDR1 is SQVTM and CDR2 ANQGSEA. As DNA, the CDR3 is TGCAGCGTCAAAACTAGCAGCCAAGAGACCCAGTACTTC. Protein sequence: CSVKTSSQETQYF.

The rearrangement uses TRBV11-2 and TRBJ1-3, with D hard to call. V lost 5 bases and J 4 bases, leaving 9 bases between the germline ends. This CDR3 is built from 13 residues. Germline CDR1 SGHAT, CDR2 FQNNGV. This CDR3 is CASSPLLGNTIYF. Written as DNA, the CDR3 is TGTGCCAGCAGCCCCCTCCTGGGAAACACCATATATTTT.

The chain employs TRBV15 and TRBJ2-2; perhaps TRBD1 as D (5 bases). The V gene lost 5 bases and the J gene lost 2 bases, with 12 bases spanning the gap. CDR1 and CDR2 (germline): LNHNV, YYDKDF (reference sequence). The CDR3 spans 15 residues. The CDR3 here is CATSGPDRNTGELFF. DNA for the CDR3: TGTGCCACCAGCGGCCCCGACAGAAACACCGGGGAGCTGTTTTTT.

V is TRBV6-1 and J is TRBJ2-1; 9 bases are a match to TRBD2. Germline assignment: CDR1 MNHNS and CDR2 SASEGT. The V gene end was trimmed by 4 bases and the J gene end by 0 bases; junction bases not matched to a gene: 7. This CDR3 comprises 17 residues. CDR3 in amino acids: CASSAGGSGSSYNEQFF. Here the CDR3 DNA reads TGTGCCAGCAGTGCCGGGGGTAGCGGGAGCTCCTACAATGAGCAGTTCTTC.

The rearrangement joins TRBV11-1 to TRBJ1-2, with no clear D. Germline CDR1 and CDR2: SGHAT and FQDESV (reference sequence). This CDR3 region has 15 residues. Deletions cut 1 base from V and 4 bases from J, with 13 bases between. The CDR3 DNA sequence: TGTGCCAGCAGCTTAGGCGTCTCCGAGAGCTATGGCTACACCTTC. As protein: CASSLGVSESYGYTF.

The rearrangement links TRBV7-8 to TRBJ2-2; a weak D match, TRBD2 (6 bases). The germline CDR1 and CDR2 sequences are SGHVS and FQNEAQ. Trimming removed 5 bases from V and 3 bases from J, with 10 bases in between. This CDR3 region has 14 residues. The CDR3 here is CASSPGSYTGELFF. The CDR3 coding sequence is TGTGCCAGCAGCCCCGGGAGTTACACCGGGGAGCTGTTTTTT.